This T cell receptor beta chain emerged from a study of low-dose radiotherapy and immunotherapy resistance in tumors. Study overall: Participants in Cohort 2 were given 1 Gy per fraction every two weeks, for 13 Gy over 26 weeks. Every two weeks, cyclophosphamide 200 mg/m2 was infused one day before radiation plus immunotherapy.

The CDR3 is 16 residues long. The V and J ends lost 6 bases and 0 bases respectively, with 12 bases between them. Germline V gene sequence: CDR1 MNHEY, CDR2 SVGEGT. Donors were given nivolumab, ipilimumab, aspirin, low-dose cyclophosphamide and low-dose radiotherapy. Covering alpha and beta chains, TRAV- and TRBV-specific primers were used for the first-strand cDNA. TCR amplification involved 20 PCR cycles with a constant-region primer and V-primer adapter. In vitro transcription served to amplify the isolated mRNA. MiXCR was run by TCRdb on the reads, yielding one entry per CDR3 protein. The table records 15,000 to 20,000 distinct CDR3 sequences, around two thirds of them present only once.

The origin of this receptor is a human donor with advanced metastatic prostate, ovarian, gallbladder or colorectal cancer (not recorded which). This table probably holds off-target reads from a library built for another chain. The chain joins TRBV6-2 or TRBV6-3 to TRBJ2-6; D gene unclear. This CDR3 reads CASRVPAGSGANVLTF. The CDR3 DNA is TGTGCCAGCAGAGTTCCGGCAGGCTCTGGGGCCAACGTCCTGACTTTC.